This paragraph reports one TCR beta chain. Its antigen is as yet unknown. Assay: immunoSEQ multiplex PCR; the TCRdb copy retains only in-frame clones and omits some. This sample has roughly 97,000 clones, with over 75% found just once. This specimen comes from a study of T cell responses to AZD1222 COVID-19 vaccine. The CDR3 is made up of 15 amino acids. Germline CDR1 is SEHNR and CDR2 is FQNEAQ (reference sequence). V was pared by 6 bases and J by 9 bases, with 18 bases between. Study-level points and caveats: Recipients of AZD1222 seropositive at baseline numbered only 6 or 7. Donors were chiefly white British, with a greater number of females, and clonal diversity was perhaps underestimated.

This sample comprised peripheral blood, obtained on day 0 of AZD1222 vaccination. This clonotype was sampled from an adult in good health. This chain uses TRBV7-9 with TRBJ1-6; D perhaps matches TRBD1 (6 bases). DNA of the CDR3: TGTGCCAGCAGTATCGCACTACAGGGAGGTTCACCCCTCCACTTT. Its protein is CASSIALQGGSPLHF.